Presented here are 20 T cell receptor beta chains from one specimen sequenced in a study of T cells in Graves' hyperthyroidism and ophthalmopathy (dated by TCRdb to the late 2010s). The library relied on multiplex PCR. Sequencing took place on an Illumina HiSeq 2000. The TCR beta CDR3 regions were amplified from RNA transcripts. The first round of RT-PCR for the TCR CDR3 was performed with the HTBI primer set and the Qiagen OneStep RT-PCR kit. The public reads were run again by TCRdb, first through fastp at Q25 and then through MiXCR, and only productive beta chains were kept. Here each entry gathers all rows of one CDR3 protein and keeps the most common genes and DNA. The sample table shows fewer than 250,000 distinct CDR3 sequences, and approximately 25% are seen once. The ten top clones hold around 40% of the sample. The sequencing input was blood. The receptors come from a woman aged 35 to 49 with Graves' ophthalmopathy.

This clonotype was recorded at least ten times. The CDR3 spells CASSLGRDTTDGETQYF. The CDR3 DNA follows: TGTGCCAGCAGTTTGGGGCGGGACACAACGGATGGGGAGACCCAGTACTTC. The rearrangement links TRBV28 to TRBJ2-5; the D call may be TRBD1 or TRBD2 (6 bases each). The CDR3 sequence is 17 residues long. Germline V lookup: CDR1 MDHEN, CDR2 SYDVKM. The V gene lost 3 bases and the J gene lost 5 bases, with 22 bases spanning the gap.

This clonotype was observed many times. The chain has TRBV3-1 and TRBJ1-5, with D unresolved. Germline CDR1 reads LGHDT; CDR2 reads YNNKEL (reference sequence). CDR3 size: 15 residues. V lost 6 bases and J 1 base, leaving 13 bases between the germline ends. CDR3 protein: CASSPSPMSNQPQHF. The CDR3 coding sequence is TGTGCCAGCAGTCCGTCCCCCATGAGCAATCAGCCCCAGCATTTT. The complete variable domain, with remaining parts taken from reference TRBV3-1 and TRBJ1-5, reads DTAVSQTPKYLVTQMGNDKSIKCEQNLGHDTMYWYKQDSKKFLKIMFSYNNKELIINETVPNRFSPKSPDKAHLNLHINSLELGDSAVYFCASSPSPMSNQPQHFGDGTRLSIL.

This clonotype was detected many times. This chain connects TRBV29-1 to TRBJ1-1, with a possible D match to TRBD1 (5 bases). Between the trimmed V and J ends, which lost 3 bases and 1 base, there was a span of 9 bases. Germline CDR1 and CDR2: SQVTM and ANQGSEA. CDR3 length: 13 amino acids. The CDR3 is CSVDKGRNTEAFF. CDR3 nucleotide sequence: TGCAGCGTTGACAAGGGGAGGAACACTGAAGCTTTCTTT.

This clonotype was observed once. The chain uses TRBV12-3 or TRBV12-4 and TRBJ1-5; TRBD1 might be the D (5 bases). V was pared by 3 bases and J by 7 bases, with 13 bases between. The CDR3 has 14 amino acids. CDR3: CASSFSGMDQPQHF. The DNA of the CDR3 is TGTGCCAGCAGTTTCTCAGGGATGGACCAGCCCCAGCATTTT.

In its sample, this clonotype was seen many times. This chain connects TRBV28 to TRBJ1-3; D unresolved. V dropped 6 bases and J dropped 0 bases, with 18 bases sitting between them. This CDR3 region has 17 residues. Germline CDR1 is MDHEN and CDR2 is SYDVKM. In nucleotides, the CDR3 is TGTGCCAGCAGCCTTGGAAGGGTACGGAGCTCTGGAAACACCATATATTTT. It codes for CASSLGRVRSSGNTIYF.

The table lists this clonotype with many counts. As DNA, the CDR3 is TGTGCCAGCAGTTGGGACCTACAAGAGACCCAGTACTTC. It translates to CASSWDLQETQYF. The rearrangement links TRBV2 to TRBJ2-5, with D perhaps matching TRBD1 or TRBD2 (5 bases each). The CDR3 sequence is 13 residues long. V lost 5 bases to trimming and J lost 2 bases, with 9 bases between them. Germline-derived CDR1 and CDR2 are SNHLY and FYNNEI.

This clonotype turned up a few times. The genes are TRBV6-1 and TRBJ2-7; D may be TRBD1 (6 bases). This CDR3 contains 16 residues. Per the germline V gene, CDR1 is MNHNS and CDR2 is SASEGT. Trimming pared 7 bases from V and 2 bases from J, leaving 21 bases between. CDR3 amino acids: CASIPGTSRPTYEQYF. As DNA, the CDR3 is TGTGCCAGCATACCGGGGACATCCCGCCCCACCTACGAGCAGTACTTC.

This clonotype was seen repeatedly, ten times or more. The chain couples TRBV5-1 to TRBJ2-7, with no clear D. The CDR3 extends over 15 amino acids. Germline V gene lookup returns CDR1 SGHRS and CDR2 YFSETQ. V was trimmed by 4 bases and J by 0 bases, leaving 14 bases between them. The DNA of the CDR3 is TGCGCCAGCAGCCCTCTGCAGGCGAGCTCCTACGAGCAGTACTTC. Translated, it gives CASSPLQASSYEQYF.

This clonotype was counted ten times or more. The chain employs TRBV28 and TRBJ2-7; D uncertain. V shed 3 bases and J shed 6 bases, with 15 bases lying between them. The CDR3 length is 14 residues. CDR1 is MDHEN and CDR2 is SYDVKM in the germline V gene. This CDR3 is CASSFSGLLSEQYF. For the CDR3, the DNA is TGTGCCAGCAGTTTTTCAGGTCTTTTGAGCGAGCAGTACTTC. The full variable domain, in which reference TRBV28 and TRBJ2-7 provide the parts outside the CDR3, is DVKVTQSSRYLVKRTGEKVFLECVQDMDHENMFWYRQDPGLGLRLIYFSYDVKMKEKGDIPEGYSVSREKKERFSLILESASTNQTSMYLCASSFSGLLSEQYFGPGTRLTVT.

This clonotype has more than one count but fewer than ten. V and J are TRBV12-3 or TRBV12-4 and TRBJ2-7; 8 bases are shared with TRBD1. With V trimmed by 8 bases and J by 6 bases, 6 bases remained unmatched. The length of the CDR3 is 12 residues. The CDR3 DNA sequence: TGTGCCAGCGCAGGGGGCATATCCGAGCAGTACTTC. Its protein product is CASAGGISEQYF.

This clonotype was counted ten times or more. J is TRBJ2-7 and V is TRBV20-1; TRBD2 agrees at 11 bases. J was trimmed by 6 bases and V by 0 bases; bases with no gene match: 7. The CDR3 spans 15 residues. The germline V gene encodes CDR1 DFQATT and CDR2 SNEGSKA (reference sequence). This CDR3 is CSARDLAGGPGEQYF. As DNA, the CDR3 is TGCAGTGCTAGAGATTTAGCGGGAGGGCCAGGCGAGCAGTACTTC.

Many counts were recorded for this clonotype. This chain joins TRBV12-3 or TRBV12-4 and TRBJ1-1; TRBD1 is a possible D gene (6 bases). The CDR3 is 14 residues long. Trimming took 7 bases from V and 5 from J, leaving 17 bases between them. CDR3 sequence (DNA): TGTGCCAGCACCACAATGAACAGGGTAACTGAAGCTTTCTTT. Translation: CASTTMNRVTEAFF.

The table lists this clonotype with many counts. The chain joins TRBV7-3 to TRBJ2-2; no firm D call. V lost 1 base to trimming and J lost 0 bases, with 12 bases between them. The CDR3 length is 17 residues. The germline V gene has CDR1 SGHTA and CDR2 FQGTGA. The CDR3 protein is CASSLIGGTANTGELFF. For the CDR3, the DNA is TGTGCCAGCAGCTTAATTGGCGGCACGGCGAACACCGGGGAGCTGTTTTTT.

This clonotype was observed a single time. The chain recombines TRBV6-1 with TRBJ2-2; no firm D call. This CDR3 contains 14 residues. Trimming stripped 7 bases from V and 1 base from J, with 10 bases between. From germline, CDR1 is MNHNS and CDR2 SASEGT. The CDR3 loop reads CASTQTGNTGELFF. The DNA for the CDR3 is TGTGCCAGCACCCAGACTGGGAACACCGGGGAGCTGTTTTTT.

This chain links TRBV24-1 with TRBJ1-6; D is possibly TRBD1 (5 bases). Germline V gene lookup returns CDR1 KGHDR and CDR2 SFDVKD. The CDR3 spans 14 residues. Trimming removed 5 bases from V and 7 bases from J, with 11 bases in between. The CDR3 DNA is TGTGCCACCAGTGCCGGGACCCCAAATTCACCCCTCCACTTT. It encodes CATSAGTPNSPLHF.

In DNA form, the CDR3 reads TGTGCCAGCAGTGAAAGGGAGGAGAACACTGAAGCTTTCTTT. It specifies CASSEREENTEAFF. The chain recombines TRBV6-1 with TRBJ1-1; the D is unclear. The CDR3 is made up of 14 amino acids. CDR1 is MNHNS, CDR2 SASEGT, per germline. Trimming took 2 bases from V and 1 from J, leaving 8 bases between them.

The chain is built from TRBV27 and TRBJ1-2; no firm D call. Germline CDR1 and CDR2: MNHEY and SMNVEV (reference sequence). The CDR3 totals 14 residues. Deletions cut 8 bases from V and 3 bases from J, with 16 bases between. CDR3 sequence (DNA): TGTGCCAGCGGCCCCACCGGGCTGTACTATGGCTACACCTTC. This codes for CASGPTGLYYGYTF.

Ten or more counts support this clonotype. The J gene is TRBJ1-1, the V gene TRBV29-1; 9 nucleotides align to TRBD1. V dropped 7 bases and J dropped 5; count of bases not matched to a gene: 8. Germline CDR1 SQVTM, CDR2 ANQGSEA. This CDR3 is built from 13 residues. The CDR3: CSGEQGARTEAFF. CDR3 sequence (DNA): TGCAGCGGAGAACAGGGGGCGCGTACTGAAGCTTTCTTT.

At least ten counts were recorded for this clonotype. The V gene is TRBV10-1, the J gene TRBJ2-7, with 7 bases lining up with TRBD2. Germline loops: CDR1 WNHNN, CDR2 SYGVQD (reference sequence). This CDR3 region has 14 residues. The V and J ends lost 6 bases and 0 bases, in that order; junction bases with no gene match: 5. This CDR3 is CASRAAGPSYEQYF. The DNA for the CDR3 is TGCGCCAGCAGGGCAGCGGGGCCCTCCTACGAGCAGTACTTC.

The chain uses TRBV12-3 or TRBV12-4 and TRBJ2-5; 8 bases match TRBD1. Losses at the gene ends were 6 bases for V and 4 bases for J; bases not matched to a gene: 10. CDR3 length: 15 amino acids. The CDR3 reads CASSPRDRGGETQYF. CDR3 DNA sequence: TGTGCCAGCAGCCCTCGCGACAGGGGAGGAGAGACCCAGTACTTC.